These 9 T cell receptor beta chains were sequenced from one sample in a study of OX40 agonist ivuxolimab in advanced cancers. Clones were sequenced by immunoSEQ multiplex PCR, and TCRdb holds only the in-frame ones, with some missing. The sample holds 50,000 to 65,000 clones; over 80% are singletons and the top ten take under 3.5%. Sample: CD4+ or CD8+ T cells sorted from blood, taken in a trial of the OX40 agonist ivuxolimab. Source of these receptors: an adult with an advanced solid tumor such as melanoma, head and neck, liver or kidney cancer.

The chain carries TRBV4-3 and TRBJ1-1; 8 bases fit TRBD1. Trimming cost V 2 bases and J 9 bases; bases outside gene matches: 14. This CDR3 comprises 16 residues. CDR1 LGHNA and CDR2 YSLEER come from the germline V gene. The CDR3 spells CASSQKSGGTGGKAFF. CDR3 DNA sequence: TGCGCCAGCAGCCAAAAATCAGGCGGGACAGGTGGGAAAGCTTTCTTT.

This rearrangement joins TRBV28 to TRBJ2-7, with D unclear. The V end lost 7 bases, the J end lost 7 bases, and 14 bases lay between the germline ends. The germline CDR1 and CDR2 sequences are MDHEN and SYDVKM. The CDR3 runs to 12 residues. The CDR3 is CASTSRIEEQYF. DNA of the CDR3: TGTGCCAGCACCTCAAGGATCGAGGAGCAGTACTTC.

This clone has more than one count but fewer than ten. One end of the junction is discordant with germline, which a read error may explain. The V and J genes are TRBV6-5 and TRBJ1-1; D unresolved. In germline, CDR1 is MNHEY, CDR2 SVGAGI. The CDR3 length is 12 residues. CDR3: CASRYSDTEAFF. The CDR3 DNA reads TGTGCCAGCAGGTACTCGGACACTGAAGCTTTCTTT.

The genes are TRBV15 and TRBJ1-2; D is undetermined. V gave up 0 bases and J gave up 3 bases, with 11 bases separating them. The CDR3 is 15 amino acids. The germline V gene has CDR1 LNHNV and CDR2 YYDKDF (reference sequence). The CDR3 DNA sequence: TGTGCCACCAGCAGAGATCAGCAGGCAGACTATGGCTACACCTTC. It specifies CATSRDQQADYGYTF. Combining the CDR3 with reference TRBV15 and TRBJ1-2 gives the whole variable domain DAMVIQNPRYQVTQFGKPVTLSCSQTLNHNVMYWYQQKSSQAPKLLFHYYDKDFNNEADTPDNFQSRRPNTSFCFLDIRSPGLGDTAMYLCATSRDQQADYGYTFGSGTRLTVV.

Written as DNA, the CDR3 is TGTGCCAGCAGTGTAGAGGGCACCGGGGAGCTGTTTTTT. Translating it yields CASSVEGTGELFF. The chain couples TRBV2 to TRBJ2-2; TRBD2 is a possible D gene (5 bases). There are 13 residues in the CDR3. The germline CDR1 and CDR2 sequences are SNHLY and FYNNEI. The V end lost 4 bases, the J end lost 4 bases, and 7 bases lay between the germline ends.

This sequence joins TRBV6-4 and TRBJ2-3; 9 nucleotides align to TRBD1. Trimming at V came to 2 bases and at J to 3 bases, leaving 3 bases not matched to a gene. Germline V gene data show CDR1 as MRHNA and CDR2 as SNTAGT. The CDR3 runs 15 residues. Here the CDR3 DNA reads TGTGCCAGCAGTGACAGGGGACAGGGAACAGATACGCAGTATTTT. Encoded protein: CASSDRGQGTDTQYF.

The V call is TRBV6-5, the J call TRBJ2-2; TRBD1 is a possible D gene (6 bases). Trimming cost V 6 bases and J 1 base, with 9 bases left between them. The CDR3 runs to 14 residues. Germline values: CDR1 MNHEY, CDR2 SVGAGI. The CDR3 sequence is CASSRGQNTGELFF. The CDR3 DNA is TGTGCCAGCAGCCGGGGACAGAACACCGGGGAGCTGTTTTTT.

The CDR3 nucleotides read TGTGCCAGCAGCTTAGATTATACTACCTACAATGAGCAGTTCTTC. Translating it yields CASSLDYTTYNEQFF. The chain couples TRBV7-2 to TRBJ2-1; D remains unclear. Trimming left V 1 base short and J 2 bases short, with 9 bases between. The CDR3 runs 15 residues. CDR1 is SGHTA and CDR2 is FQGNSA in the germline V gene.

V gene TRBV30 combines with J gene TRBJ1-4, with D maybe TRBD1 (6 bases). Trimming pared 5 bases from V and 2 bases from J, leaving 12 bases between. The V gene's germline CDR1 is GTSNPN and CDR2 SVGIG (reference sequence). The CDR3 consists of 14 residues. This CDR3 reads CAWQIQGTNEKLFF. Here the CDR3 DNA reads TGTGCCTGGCAGATACAGGGTACTAATGAAAAACTGTTTTTT.